This entry describes one T cell receptor beta chain. Original methodology: It was from reference gene primer amplification that nucleated cell counts were estimated. Repertoires were generated with immunoSEQ multiplex PCR, while TCRdb's copy carries only in-frame clones and drops some. Clonal size and the V and J genes are those of that table, whereas D and trimming came from the DNA. The sample carries under 80,000 clones, 60% to 80% recorded once. This record comes from a study of blood T cell repertoires in COVID-19. Study in general: Italy, Spain and the United States were the sources of the convalescent and acute COVID-19 samples. T cells, B-cell-depleted T cells, or PBMCs provided the cDNA or gDNA that served as material.

The CDR3 covers 16 residues. Trimming took 3 bases from V and 2 from J, leaving 16 bases between them. Per germline, CDR1 LNHDA and CDR2 SQIVND (reference sequence). This sequence originates from a human donor in a cohort sampled during active COVID-19. V and J are TRBV19 and TRBJ1-2; possible D gene TRBD1, 6 bases. The specimen sequenced was peripheral blood. The CDR3 nucleotides read TGTGCCAGTAGTATCACTGGCGGGGGCCCGAACTATGGCTACACCTTC. Protein sequence: CASSITGGGPNYGYTF.